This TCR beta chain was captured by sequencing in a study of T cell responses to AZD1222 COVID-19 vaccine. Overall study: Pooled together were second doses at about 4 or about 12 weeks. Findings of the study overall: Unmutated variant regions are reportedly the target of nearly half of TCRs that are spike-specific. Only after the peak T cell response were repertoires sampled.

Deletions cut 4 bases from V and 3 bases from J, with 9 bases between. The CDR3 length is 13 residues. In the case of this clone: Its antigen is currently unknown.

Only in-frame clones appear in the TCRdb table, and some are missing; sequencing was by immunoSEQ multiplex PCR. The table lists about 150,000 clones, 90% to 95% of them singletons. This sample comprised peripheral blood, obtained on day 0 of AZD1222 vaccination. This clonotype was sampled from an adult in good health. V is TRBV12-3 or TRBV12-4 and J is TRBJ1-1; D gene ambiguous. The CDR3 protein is CASSSFGDTEAFF. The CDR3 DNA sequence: TGTGCCAGCAGTTCATTCGGGGACACTGAAGCTTTCTTT.